This passage covers 5 T cell receptor beta chains from one sample sequenced in a study of blood T cell repertoires in COVID-19. The protocol was immunoSEQ multiplex PCR, while the TCRdb copy is restricted to in-frame clones and leaves out a portion. The table has some 60,000 clones, around four fifths seen once. The sequenced material came from peripheral blood. All receptors derive from a human donor in a cohort sampled during active COVID-19.

The DNA of the CDR3 is TGTGCTAGTGGAATGGGACAGACTCACAACTATGGCTACACCTTC. This gives the protein CASGMGQTHNYGYTF. This rearrangement joins TRBV12-5 to TRBJ1-2; 7 bases fit TRBD1. The V gene's germline CDR1 is LGHNT and CDR2 FRNRAP. V lost 6 bases, J lost 2 bases, and 9 bases stayed unmatched. This CDR3 has 15 residues.

The chain links TRBV7-8 to TRBJ1-2, with TRBD1 matching over 8 bases. The CDR3 extends over 16 amino acids. With 5 bases clipped from V and 8 bases from J, the junction kept 16 bases outside the gene matches. The germline V gene has CDR1 SGHVS and CDR2 FQNEAQ. CDR3 in DNA: TGTGCCAGCAGCGCCGGGGACAGGATCCTCGGAAAGGGCTACACCTTC. As protein: CASSAGDRILGKGYTF. Full variable domain (outside the CDR3, taken from reference TRBV7-8 and TRBJ1-2): GAGVSQSPRYKVAKRGQDVALRCDPISGHVSLFWYQQALGQGPEFLTYFQNEAQLDKSGLPSDRFFAERPEGSVSTLKIQRTQQEDSAVYLCASSAGDRILGKGYTFGSGTRLTVV.

The chain has TRBV30 and TRBJ2-1; TRBD2 aligns across 7 bases. The CDR3 runs 11 residues. The V and J ends lost 8 bases and 6 bases, in that order; junction bases with no gene match: 4. Germline loops: CDR1 GTSNPN, CDR2 SVGIG (reference sequence). The chain's CDR3 is CARASGNEQFF. The DNA for the CDR3 is TGTGCCCGAGCTAGCGGCAATGAGCAGTTCTTC.

This sequence joins TRBV9 and TRBJ2-3; D uncertain. Trimming took off 0 bases at V and 3 bases at J, with 5 bases between the two ends. The CDR3 covers 13 residues. Germline values: CDR1 SGDLS, CDR2 YYNGEE. In DNA, the CDR3 is TGTGCCAGCAGCGTAGGAGGAACAGATACGCAGTATTTT. It encodes CASSVGGTDTQYF.

The V call is TRBV29-1, the J call TRBJ2-6; TRBD2 is a possible D gene (5 bases). Per germline, CDR1 SQVTM and CDR2 ANQGSEA. The CDR3 is 19 amino acids. The V end was cut by 3 bases, the J end by 5 bases, with 26 bases between. The CDR3 sequence is CSVDKPTADGEGWANVLTF. The CDR3 bases are TGCAGCGTTGATAAGCCCACAGCGGACGGCGAAGGTTGGGCCAACGTCCTGACTTTC. Filled out from reference TRBV29-1 and TRBJ2-6, the complete variable domain reads SAVISQKPSRDICQRGTSLTIQCQVDSQVTMMFWYRQQPGQSLTLIATANQGSEATYESGFVIDKFPISRPNLTFSTLTVSNMSPEDSSIYLCSVDKPTADGEGWANVLTFGAGSRLTVL.